The T cell receptor beta chain described here comes from a study of identifying expanded T cells in peripheral blood. Study-wide findings and caveats: Differentially abundant clones: around 1.2 between replicates, 15 to 17 at approximately 13 days, more than 18 at four.

This table comes from immunoSEQ multiplex PCR, and its TCRdb copy is limited to in-frame clones, with some not included. The sample includes about 130,000 clones, roughly 90% of them seen just once. About this clone itself: Its cognate antigen is unknown.

Collection occurred without any documented infections or immune events in donors. Germline V gives CDR1 KGHSH, CDR2 LQKENI. The CDR3 runs to 13 residues. V dropped 9 bases and J dropped 5; count of bases not matched to a gene: 9. Sequencing was performed on blood. This chain uses TRBV18 with TRBJ2-7, with 8 bases that match TRBD1. The clonotype was recovered from a person between 18 and 69 years old in good health. The CDR3 DNA sequence: TGTGCCAGTTTCGGGACAGGATCCCACGAGCAGTACTTC. Protein sequence: CASFGTGSHEQYF. The entire variable domain, with the rest obtained from reference TRBV18 and TRBJ2-7, is as follows: NAGVMQNPRHLVRRRGQEARLRCSPMKGHSHVYWYRQLPEEGLKFMVYLQKENIIDESGMPKERFSAEFPKEGPSILRIQQVVRGDSAAYFCASFGTGSHEQYFGPGTRLTVT.